Listed below are T cell receptor beta chains from one sample, sequenced in a study of Graves' ophthalmopathy and Graves' hyperthyroidism. MiXCR, applied by TCRdb to the multiplex PCR reads, yields one record per CDR3 protein. The profile covers approximately 460,000 distinct CDR3 sequences, with about 15% appearing a single time and roughly 10% taken by the ten largest. The sample consisted of blood. The receptors derive from a woman younger than 45 with Graves' ophthalmopathy. The CDR3 runs from the conserved cysteine through the conserved F or W. D genes are given only for firm matches. Not all rows give a size; the values are once, few, many and, for expanded clones, a class.

many TRBJ1-6 NA TRBV6-1 CATTPSSYNSPLHF TGTGCCACCACCCCCAGCTCCTATAATTCACCCCTCCACTTT
many TRBJ2-5 TRBD2 TRBV15 CATSIKRGGAETQYF TGTGCCACCAGCATAAAGCGGGGGGGGGCAGAGACCCAGTACTTC
NA TRBJ2-7 TRBD2 TRBV6-1 CASSEKGGRAAEQYF TGTGCCAGCAGTGAAAAGGGCGGGAGGGCCGCCGAGCAGTACTTC
many TRBJ2-7 TRBD2 TRBV6-5 CASSYVAGHPEQYF TGTGCCAGCAGTTACGTAGCGGGGCACCCGGAGCAGTACTTC
NA TRBJ2-6 TRBD1 TRBV15 CATSKGGDRRHSGANVLTF TGTGCCACCAGCAAAGGGGGCGACAGGAGACACTCTGGGGCCAACGTCCTGACTTTC
many TRBJ2-4 NA TRBV12-3/TRBV12-4 CASSLTAKNIQYF TGTGCCAGCAGTTTGACGGCCAAAAACATTCAGTACTTC
many TRBJ2-5 NA TRBV12-3/TRBV12-4 CASSQSGGQETQYF TGTGCCAGCAGCCAGTCTGGGGGGCAAGAGACCCAGTACTTC
many TRBJ1-3 NA TRBV18 CASSPGRPGEGNTIYF TGTGCCAGCTCACCAGGACGACCGGGAGAAGGAAACACCATATATTTT
many TRBJ2-4 NA TRBV28 CASNAPGRGNIQYF TGTGCCAGCAATGCCCCCGGACGGGGGAACATTCAGTACTTC
few TRBJ2-7 NA TRBV10-1 CASSESIGPLGEQYF TGTGCCAGCAGTGAGTCGATAGGGCCCCTGGGCGAGCAGTACTTC
few TRBJ1-1 TRBD1 TRBV6-1 CASSGGTGGAEPAFF TGTGCCAGCAGTGGCGGGACAGGGGGCGCGGAACCCGCTTTCTTT
NA TRBJ2-7 TRBD1 TRBV12-3/TRBV12-4 CASSLGQGGHYEQYF TGTGCCAGCAGTTTGGGACAGGGAGGACACTACGAGCAGTACTTC
few TRBJ1-1 NA TRBV18 CASSPTTTGKNTEAFF TGTGCCAGCTCGCCTACGACGACAGGAAAGAACACTGAAGCTTTCTTT
many TRBJ2-2 TRBD2 TRBV12-3/TRBV12-4 CASSPGLAYAGELFF TGTGCCAGCAGTCCGGGACTAGCTTACGCCGGGGAGCTGTTTTTT
many TRBJ1-1 NA TRBV7-9 CASSLGSRVPEAFF TGTGCCAGCAGCTTAGGATCCAGGGTCCCTGAAGCTTTCTTT
many TRBJ1-1 NA TRBV5-1 CASSFFGDVNTEAFF TGCGCCAGCAGCTTCTTCGGGGATGTGAACACTGAAGCTTTCTTT
many TRBJ2-2 NA TRBV2 CASSEARTPNTGELFF TGTGCCAGCAGTGAAGCACGGACACCGAACACCGGGGAGCTGTTTTTT
many TRBJ1-3 NA TRBV24-1 CATMDHTGNTIYF TGTGCCACCATGGATCATACTGGAAACACCATATATTTT
many TRBJ1-5 NA TRBV12-3/TRBV12-4 CASSIAGSNQPQHF TGTGCCAGCAGTATAGCCGGGAGCAATCAGCCCCAGCATTTT
many TRBJ2-5 NA TRBV7-2 CASSSPWGTQYF TGTGCCAGCAGCTCCCCTTGGGGGACCCAGTACTTC
NA TRBJ2-2 NA TRBV5-6 CASSLSAGLSDTGELFF TGTGCCAGCAGCTTGTCGGCAGGGCTCTCGGACACCGGGGAGCTGTTTTTT
NA TRBJ1-2 TRBD1 TRBV5-6 CASTSILGQVDGYTF TGTGCCAGCACCTCCATATTGGGACAGGTAGATGGCTACACCTTC
many TRBJ2-7 NA TRBV10-3 CAISDNRKGRYEQYF TGTGCCATCAGTGATAATCGTAAGGGCAGATACGAGCAGTACTTC
NA TRBJ2-7 TRBD2 TRBV27 CASREAAGGPYEQYF TGTGCCAGCAGAGAGGCGGCGGGAGGGCCCTACGAGCAGTACTTC
many TRBJ1-3 NA TRBV12-3/TRBV12-4 CASSPGRTIYF TGTGCCAGCAGCCCAGGTAGAACCATATATTTT
NA TRBJ2-2 NA TRBV19 CASSFDYTGELFF TGTGCCAGTAGTTTCGATTATACCGGGGAGCTGTTTTTT